Each of the 21 T cell receptor beta chains below was sequenced from the same sample in a study of blood T cell repertoires in COVID-19. TCRdb's copy holds only in-frame clones and misses some; the assay was immunoSEQ multiplex PCR. The table shows around 92,000 clones, with approximately 92% occurring only once. Sequencing used peripheral blood. These receptors all stem from a woman of 80 years or more with active COVID-19.

The CDR3 bases are TGTGCCAGCAGTTTGGGGCGACAGGCGGGCTATGGCTACACCTTC. Protein sequence: CASSLGRQAGYGYTF. The rearrangement joins TRBV27 to TRBJ1-2, with D maybe TRBD1 (6 bases). This CDR3 has 15 residues. Per germline, CDR1 MNHEY and CDR2 SMNVEV (reference sequence). V lost 3 bases, J lost 4 bases, and 15 bases lay in between.

The chain employs TRBV5-1 and TRBJ2-2, with 8 bases aligning to TRBD2. Trimming cost V 3 bases and J 6 bases; bases outside gene matches: 7. Germline CDR1 is SGHRS and CDR2 is YFSETQ. This CDR3 contains 15 residues. CDR3 sequence reads: CASSYIAGKAGELFF. CDR3 sequence (DNA): TGCGCCAGCAGCTACATAGCGGGGAAAGCCGGGGAGCTGTTTTTT.

The chain employs TRBV29-1 and TRBJ2-2, with 11 bases matching TRBD2. V lost 5 bases to trimming and J lost 6 bases; unmatched junction nucleotides: 8. In germline, CDR1 is SQVTM, CDR2 ANQGSEA. This CDR3 has 15 residues. CDR3 region: CSVRELAGGPGELFF. Here the CDR3 DNA reads TGCAGCGTTAGAGAGCTAGCGGGAGGCCCCGGGGAGCTGTTTTTT.

V gene TRBV5-1 combines with J gene TRBJ1-3; 7 bases map to TRBD1. Germline V gene sequence: CDR1 SGHRS, CDR2 YFSETQ. This CDR3 comprises 14 residues. V trimming: 2 bases; J trimming: 4 bases; junction bases outside the gene matches: 3. The CDR3 loop is CASSLTGEGNTIYF. The CDR3 DNA sequence: TGCGCCAGCAGCTTAACAGGGGAGGGAAACACCATATATTTT.

The chain uses TRBV19 and TRBJ2-1; 7 bases line up with TRBD2. The CDR3 has 15 residues. In germline, CDR1 is LNHDA, CDR2 SQIVND (reference sequence). The V gene end was trimmed by 5 bases and the J gene end by 3 bases; junction bases not matched to a gene: 7. Here the CDR3 reads CASSRGGSDYNEQFF. In DNA form, the CDR3 reads TGTGCCAGTAGTCGCGGCGGGAGCGACTACAATGAGCAGTTCTTC.

V usage is TRBV5-4 and J usage is TRBJ2-6; the D gene is possibly TRBD1 (5 bases). The ends were cut back, 4 bases at V and 16 bases at J, with 12 bases in the middle. The CDR3 contains 11 residues. From germline, CDR1 is SGHNT and CDR2 YYREEE (reference sequence). The CDR3 loop is CASSLWGDLTF. As DNA, the CDR3 is TGTGCCAGCAGCCTGTGGGGCGATCTGACTTTC.

The chain joins TRBV28 to TRBJ1-3, with D possibly being TRBD1 (6 bases). The CDR3 is made up of 17 amino acids. The germline V gene has CDR1 MDHEN and CDR2 SYDVKM. Trimming stripped 7 bases from V and 0 bases from J, with 19 bases between. The CDR3 loop reads CASNELGGRTSGNTIYF. The CDR3 nucleotides are TGTGCCAGCAATGAATTAGGGGGACGGACCTCTGGAAACACCATATATTTT.

V and J are TRBV7-2 and TRBJ1-6, with D maybe TRBD1 (5 bases). The CDR3 is 16 residues long. Between the trimmed V and J ends, which lost 5 bases and 7 bases, there was a span of 18 bases. CDR1 is SGHTA and CDR2 is FQGNSA in the germline V gene. The chain's CDR3 is CASSRGLPGGNSPLHF. CDR3 coding DNA: TGTGCCAGCAGCAGGGGACTCCCGGGCGGGAATTCACCCCTCCACTTT.

The DNA for the CDR3 is TGTGCCAGTGAACCGGAGACTAGCGGCCAAGAGACCCAGTACTTC. This translates into CASEPETSGQETQYF. This chain links TRBV28 with TRBJ2-5; 9 bases fit TRBD2. CDR1 MDHEN and CDR2 SYDVKM come from the germline V gene. The CDR3 runs 15 residues. V shed 9 bases and J 1 base; nucleotides not matched to a gene: 9. The whole variable domain, remainder taken from reference TRBV28 and TRBJ2-5, is DVKVTQSSRYLVKRTGEKVFLECVQDMDHENMFWYRQDPGLGLRLIYFSYDVKMKEKGDIPEGYSVSREKKERFSLILESASTNQTSMYLCASEPETSGQETQYFGPGTRLLVL.

The chain uses TRBV10-3 and TRBJ2-5, with unresolved D. The germline V gene has CDR1 ENHRY and CDR2 SYGVKD. This CDR3 has 12 amino acids. Trimming cost V 4 bases and J 3 bases, with 6 bases left between them. CDR3 amino acids: CAISGAEETQYF. In DNA, the CDR3 is TGTGCCATCAGTGGGGCCGAAGAGACCCAGTACTTC.

The J gene is TRBJ2-7, the V gene TRBV29-1; TRBD2 aligns across 8 bases. The germline CDR1 and CDR2 sequences are SQVTM and ANQGSEA. CDR3 size: 15 residues. Trimming at V came to 2 bases and at J to 1 base, leaving 7 bases not matched to a gene. The CDR3 nucleotides read TGCAGCGTTGAACTAGCTAGCGGGCAATCCTACGAGCAGTACTTC. Its protein product is CSVELASGQSYEQYF.

The rearrangement links TRBV4-2 to TRBJ2-3; D is possibly TRBD2 (6 bases). V lost 4 bases, J lost 8 bases, and 16 bases lay in between. This CDR3 comprises 14 residues. Germline V gene sequence: CDR1 LGHNA, CDR2 YNFKEQ. CDR3 nucleotides: TGTGCCAGCAGCCCCAGGACTTTGGAGGGTACGCAGTATTTT. It codes for CASSPRTLEGTQYF.

The chain has TRBV19 and TRBJ2-2; 7 nucleotides match TRBD1. Trimming cost V 5 bases and J 4 bases; bases outside gene matches: 7. The CDR3 runs 15 residues. Looked up from germline, CDR1 is LNHDA and CDR2 is SQIVND (reference sequence). CDR3 region: CASSSGTEGTGELFF. Here the CDR3 DNA reads TGTGCCAGTAGTTCAGGGACAGAGGGCACCGGGGAGCTGTTTTTT. Full variable domain (rest looked up from reference TRBV19 and TRBJ2-2): DGGITQSPKYLFRKEGQNVTLSCEQNLNHDAMYWYRQDPGQGLRLIYYSQIVNDFQKGDIAEGYSVSREKKESFPLTVTSAQKNPTAFYLCASSSGTEGTGELFFGEGSRLTVL.

A word on this clone: The same CDR3 arises from other DNA sequences in this sample as well. The J gene is TRBJ2-2, the V gene TRBV19, with 8 bases identical to TRBD2. CDR1 and CDR2 from the germline V gene are LNHDA and SQIVND (reference sequence). After removal of 3 bases from V and 2 bases from J, the junction contained 5 bases not matched to a gene. The CDR3 spans 16 residues. In nucleotides, the CDR3 is TGTGCCAGTAGTATCTCGACTAGCGCCAACACCGGGGAGCTGTTTTTT. Protein product: CASSISTSANTGELFF.

Only one count was recorded for this clone. The genes are TRBV28 and TRBJ1-5, with D possibly matching TRBD1 (5 bases). V lost 5 bases to trimming and J lost 3 bases, with 8 bases between them. Germline V lookup: CDR1 MDHEN, CDR2 SYDVKM. This CDR3 region has 13 residues. The DNA of the CDR3 is TGTGCCAGCAGTAGACAGTTCAATCAGCCCCAGCATTTT. It is translated as CASSRQFNQPQHF.

This chain links TRBV4-2 with TRBJ2-1; 8 positions match TRBD2. Germline CDR1 LGHNA, CDR2 YNFKEQ. The CDR3 is 16 amino acids. Trimming cost V 0 bases and J 5 bases; bases outside gene matches: 6. Here the CDR3 reads CASSQDGSGGNNEQFF. CDR3 DNA: TGTGCCAGCAGCCAAGATGGAAGCGGGGGTAACAATGAGCAGTTCTTC.

The CDR3 DNA follows: TGTGCCAGCAGCCGTGTGACCCCTGGCGGCTTCAATGAGCAGTTCTTC. It translates to CASSRVTPGGFNEQFF. The V gene is TRBV5-4, the J gene TRBJ2-1; D is ambiguous. The CDR3 runs to 16 residues. Per the germline V gene, CDR1 is SGHNT and CDR2 is YYREEE (reference sequence). Trimming stripped 4 bases from V and 6 bases from J, with 20 bases between.

The chain recombines TRBV3-1 (or the pseudogene TRBV3-2) with TRBJ2-4; D remains ambiguous. The CDR3 has 14 amino acids. The germline V gene has CDR1 LGHDT and CDR2 YNNKEL (reference sequence). Between the trimmed V and J ends, which lost 3 bases and 3 bases, there was a span of 9 bases. CDR3 coding DNA: TGTGCCAGCAGCCAGTCTTCCGGCAAAAACATTCAGTACTTC. This gives the protein CASSQSSGKNIQYF.

The chain has TRBV18 and TRBJ1-1, with 9 positions matching TRBD1. The V and J ends lost 7 bases and 3 bases, in that order; junction bases with no gene match: 6. Germline assignment: CDR1 KGHSH and CDR2 LQKENI. This CDR3 is built from 14 residues. CDR3 loop: CASFIRQGDTEAFF. DNA for the CDR3: TGTGCCAGCTTCATTAGACAGGGGGACACTGAAGCTTTCTTT.

V is TRBV5-4 and J is TRBJ1-2, with 7 bases that match TRBD1. The trim removed 1 base at V and 4 bases at J, leaving 7 bases unmatched. Germline CDR1 SGHNT, CDR2 YYREEE (reference sequence). The length of the CDR3 is 15 residues. The CDR3 reads CASSLPAGTAYGYTF. In nucleotides, the CDR3 is TGTGCCAGCAGCTTGCCCGCCGGGACAGCCTATGGCTACACCTTC. Together with reference TRBV5-4 and TRBJ1-2, the CDR3 gives the full variable domain: ETGVTQSPTHLIKTRGQQVTLRCSSQSGHNTVSWYQQALGQGPQFIFQYYREEENGRGNFPPRFSGLQFPNYSSELNVNALELDDSALYLCASSLPAGTAYGYTFGSGTRLTVV.

The rearrangement joins TRBV18 to TRBJ1-1; D uncertain. V lost 3 bases and J 0 bases, leaving 23 bases between the germline ends. Germline lookup yields CDR1 KGHSH and CDR2 LQKENI. CDR3 length: 19 residues. The CDR3 loop reads CASSPHPPPGKIMNTEAFF. The CDR3 region has the DNA TGTGCCAGCTCACCGCACCCCCCGCCAGGTAAGATTATGAACACTGAAGCTTTCTTT.